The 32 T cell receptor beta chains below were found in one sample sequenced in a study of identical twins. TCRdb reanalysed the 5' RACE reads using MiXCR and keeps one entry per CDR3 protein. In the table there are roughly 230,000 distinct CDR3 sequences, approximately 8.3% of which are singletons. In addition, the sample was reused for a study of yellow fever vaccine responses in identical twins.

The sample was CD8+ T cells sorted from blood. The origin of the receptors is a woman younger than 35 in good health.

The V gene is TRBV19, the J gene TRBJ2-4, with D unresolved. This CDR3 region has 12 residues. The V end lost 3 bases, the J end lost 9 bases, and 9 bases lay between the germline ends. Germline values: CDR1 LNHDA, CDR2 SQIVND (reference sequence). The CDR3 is CASSIGFGIQYF. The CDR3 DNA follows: TGTGCCAGTAGTATCGGTTTCGGCATTCAGTACTTC.

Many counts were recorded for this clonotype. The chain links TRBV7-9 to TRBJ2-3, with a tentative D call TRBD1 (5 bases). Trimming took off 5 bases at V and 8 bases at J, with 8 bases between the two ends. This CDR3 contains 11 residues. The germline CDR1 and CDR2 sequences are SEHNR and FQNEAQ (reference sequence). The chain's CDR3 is CASSLQGTQYF. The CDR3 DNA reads TGTGCCAGCAGCCTGCAGGGTACGCAGTATTTT. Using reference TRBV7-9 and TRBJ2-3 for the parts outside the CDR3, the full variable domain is DTGVSQNPRHKITKRGQNVTFRCDPISEHNRLYWYRQTLGQGPEFLTYFQNEAQLEKSRLLSDRFSAERPKGSFSTLEIQRTEQGDSAMYLCASSLQGTQYFGPGTRLTVL.

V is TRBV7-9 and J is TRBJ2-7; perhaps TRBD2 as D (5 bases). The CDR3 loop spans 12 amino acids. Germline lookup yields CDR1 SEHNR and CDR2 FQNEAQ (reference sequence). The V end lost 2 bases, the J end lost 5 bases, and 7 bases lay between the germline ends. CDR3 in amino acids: CASSLPGDEQYF. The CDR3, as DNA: TGTGCCAGCAGCTTACCCGGGGACGAGCAGTACTTC.

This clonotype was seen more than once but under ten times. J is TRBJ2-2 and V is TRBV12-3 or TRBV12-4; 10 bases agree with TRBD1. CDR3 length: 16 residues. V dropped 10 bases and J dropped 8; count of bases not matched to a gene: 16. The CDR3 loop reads CATIRPGQGLGGELFF. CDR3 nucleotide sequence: TGTGCCACCATTCGCCCGGGACAGGGGTTAGGTGGGGAGCTGTTTTTT.

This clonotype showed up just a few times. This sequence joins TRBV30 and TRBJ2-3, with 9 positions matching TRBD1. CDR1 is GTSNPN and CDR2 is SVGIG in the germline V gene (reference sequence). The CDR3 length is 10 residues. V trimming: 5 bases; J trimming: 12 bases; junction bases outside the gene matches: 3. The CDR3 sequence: CAWGQGPQYF. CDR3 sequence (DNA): TGTGCCTGGGGACAGGGGCCACAGTATTTT.

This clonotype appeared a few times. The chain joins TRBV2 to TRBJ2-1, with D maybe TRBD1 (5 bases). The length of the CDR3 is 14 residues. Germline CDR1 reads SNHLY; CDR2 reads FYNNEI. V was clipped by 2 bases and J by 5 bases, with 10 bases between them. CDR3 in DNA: TGTGCCAGCAGTGAACAGGGTTCGAACAATGAGCAGTTCTTC. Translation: CASSEQGSNNEQFF.

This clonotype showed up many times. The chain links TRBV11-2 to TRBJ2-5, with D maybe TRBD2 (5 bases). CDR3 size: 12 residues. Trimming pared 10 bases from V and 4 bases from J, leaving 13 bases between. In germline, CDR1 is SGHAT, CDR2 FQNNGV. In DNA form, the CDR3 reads TGTGCCACCTCGGGGTTGTCAGAGACCCAGTACTTC. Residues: CATSGLSETQYF.

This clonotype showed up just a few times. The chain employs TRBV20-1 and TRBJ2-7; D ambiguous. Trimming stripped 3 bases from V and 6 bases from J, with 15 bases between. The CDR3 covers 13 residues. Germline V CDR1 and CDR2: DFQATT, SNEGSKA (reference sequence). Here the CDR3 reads CSARLEPPGEQYF. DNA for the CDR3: TGCAGTGCTAGGTTGGAGCCCCCCGGCGAGCAGTACTTC.

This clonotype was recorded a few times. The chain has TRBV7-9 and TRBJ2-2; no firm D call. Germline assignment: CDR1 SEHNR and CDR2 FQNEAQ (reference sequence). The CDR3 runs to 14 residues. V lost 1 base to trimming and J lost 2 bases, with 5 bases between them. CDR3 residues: CASSLVVNTGELFF. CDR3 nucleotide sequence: TGTGCCAGCAGCTTAGTAGTTAACACCGGGGAGCTGTTTTTT. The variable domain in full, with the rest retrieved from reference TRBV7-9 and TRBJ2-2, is DTGVSQNPRHKITKRGQNVTFRCDPISEHNRLYWYRQTLGQGPEFLTYFQNEAQLEKSRLLSDRFSAERPKGSFSTLEIQRTEQGDSAMYLCASSLVVNTGELFFGEGSRLTVL.

For the CDR3, the DNA is TGTGCCAGCAGCCAGATCAAAGAGACCCAGTACTTC. This encodes CASSQIKETQYF. V is TRBV4-2 and J is TRBJ2-5; D is unclear. The germline V and J ends were trimmed by 3 bases and 3 bases, with 5 bases remaining between them. CDR3 size: 12 residues. Germline-derived CDR1 and CDR2 are LGHNA and YNFKEQ.

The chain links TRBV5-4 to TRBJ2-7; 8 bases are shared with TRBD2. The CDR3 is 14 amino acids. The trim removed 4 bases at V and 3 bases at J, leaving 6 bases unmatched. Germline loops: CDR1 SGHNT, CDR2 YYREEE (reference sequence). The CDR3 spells CASSDGLADYEQYF. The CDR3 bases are TGTGCCAGCAGCGATGGACTAGCTGACTACGAGCAGTACTTC.

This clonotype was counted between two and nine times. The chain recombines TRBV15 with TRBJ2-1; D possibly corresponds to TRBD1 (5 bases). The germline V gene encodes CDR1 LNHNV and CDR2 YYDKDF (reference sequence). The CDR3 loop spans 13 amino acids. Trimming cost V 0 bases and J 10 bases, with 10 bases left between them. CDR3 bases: TGTGCCACCAGCAGAGAGGGGCACTTCGAGCAGTTCTTC. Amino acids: CATSREGHFEQFF.

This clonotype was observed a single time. CDR3 protein: CASTPRDRVYEQFF. In nucleotides, the CDR3 is TGTGCCAGTACGCCCCGGGACAGGGTCTATGAGCAGTTCTTC. V is TRBV19 and J is TRBJ2-1, with 9 bases identical to TRBD1. Germline V gene lookup returns CDR1 LNHDA and CDR2 SQIVND (reference sequence). V gave up 7 bases and J gave up 8 bases; unmatched junction bases: 9. The CDR3 is 14 residues long.

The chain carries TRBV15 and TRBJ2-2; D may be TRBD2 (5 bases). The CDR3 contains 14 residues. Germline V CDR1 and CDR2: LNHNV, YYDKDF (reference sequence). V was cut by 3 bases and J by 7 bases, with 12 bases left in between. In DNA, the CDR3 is TGTGCCACCAGCAGCGATTCAGGAGGCGGGGAGCTGTTTTTT. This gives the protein CATSSDSGGGELFF.

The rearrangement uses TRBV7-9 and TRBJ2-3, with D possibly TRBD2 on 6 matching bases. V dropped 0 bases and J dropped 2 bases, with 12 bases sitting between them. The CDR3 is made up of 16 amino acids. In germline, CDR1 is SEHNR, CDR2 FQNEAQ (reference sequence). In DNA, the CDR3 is TGTGCCAGCAGCTTAGCCCCTAGCGCGAACACAGATACGCAGTATTTT. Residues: CASSLAPSANTDTQYF. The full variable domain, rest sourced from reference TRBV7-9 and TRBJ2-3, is DTGVSQNPRHKITKRGQNVTFRCDPISEHNRLYWYRQTLGQGPEFLTYFQNEAQLEKSRLLSDRFSAERPKGSFSTLEIQRTEQGDSAMYLCASSLAPSANTDTQYFGPGTRLTVL.

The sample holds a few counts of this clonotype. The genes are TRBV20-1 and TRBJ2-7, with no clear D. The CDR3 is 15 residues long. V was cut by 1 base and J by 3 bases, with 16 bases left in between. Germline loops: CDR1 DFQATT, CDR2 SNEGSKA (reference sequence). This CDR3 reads CSARGYTISNYEQYF. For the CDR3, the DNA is TGCAGTGCTAGAGGATATACCATATCAAACTACGAGCAGTACTTC.

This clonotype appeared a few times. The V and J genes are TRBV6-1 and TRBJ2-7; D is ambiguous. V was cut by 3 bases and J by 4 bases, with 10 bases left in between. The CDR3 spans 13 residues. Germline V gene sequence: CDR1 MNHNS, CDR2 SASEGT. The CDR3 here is CASSETEAYEQYF. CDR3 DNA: TGTGCCAGCAGTGAGACCGAGGCTTACGAGCAGTACTTC.

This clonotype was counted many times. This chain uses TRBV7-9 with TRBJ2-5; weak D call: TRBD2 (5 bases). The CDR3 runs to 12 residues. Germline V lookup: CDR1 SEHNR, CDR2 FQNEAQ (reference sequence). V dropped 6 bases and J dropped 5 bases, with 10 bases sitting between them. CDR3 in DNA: TGTGCCAGCAGTACTAGTATGGAGACCCAGTACTTC. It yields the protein CASSTSMETQYF.

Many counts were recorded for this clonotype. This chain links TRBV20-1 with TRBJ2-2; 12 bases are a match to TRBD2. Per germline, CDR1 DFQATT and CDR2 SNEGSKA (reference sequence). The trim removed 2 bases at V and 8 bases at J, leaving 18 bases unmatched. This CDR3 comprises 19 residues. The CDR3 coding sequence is TGCAGTGCTAGACCCGGACATATGCGGACTAGCGGGGCCCATGGGGAGCTGTTTTTT. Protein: CSARPGHMRTSGAHGELFF.

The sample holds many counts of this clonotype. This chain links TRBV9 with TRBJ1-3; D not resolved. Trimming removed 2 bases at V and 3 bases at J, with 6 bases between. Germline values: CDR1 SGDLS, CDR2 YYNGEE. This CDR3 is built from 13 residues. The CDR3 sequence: CASSVSGGNTIYF. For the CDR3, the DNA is TGTGCCAGCAGCGTCTCGGGTGGAAACACCATATATTTT.

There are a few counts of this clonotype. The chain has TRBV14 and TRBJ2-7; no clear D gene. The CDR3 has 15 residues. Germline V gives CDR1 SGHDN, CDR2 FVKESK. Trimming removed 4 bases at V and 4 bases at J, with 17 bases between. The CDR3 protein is CASSPGPRGGYEQYF. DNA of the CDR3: TGTGCCAGCAGCCCCGGCCCGCGTGGCGGTTACGAGCAGTACTTC.

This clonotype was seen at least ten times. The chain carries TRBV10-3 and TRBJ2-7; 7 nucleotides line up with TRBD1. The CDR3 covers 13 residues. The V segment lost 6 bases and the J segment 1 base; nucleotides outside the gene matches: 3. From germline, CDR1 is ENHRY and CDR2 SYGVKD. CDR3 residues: CAISPGQSYEQYF. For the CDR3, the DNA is TGTGCCATCAGCCCGGGACAGTCCTACGAGCAGTACTTC.

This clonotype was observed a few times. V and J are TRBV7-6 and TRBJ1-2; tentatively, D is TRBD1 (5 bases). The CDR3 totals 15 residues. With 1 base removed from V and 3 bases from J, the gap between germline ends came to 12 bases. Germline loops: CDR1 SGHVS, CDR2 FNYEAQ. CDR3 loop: CASSLGGGGDYGYTF. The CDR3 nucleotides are TGTGCCAGCAGCTTAGGGGGGGGAGGAGACTATGGCTACACCTTC.

CDR3 region: CASSYGANTEAFF. The CDR3 region has the DNA TGTGCCAGCAGCTACGGTGCGAACACTGAAGCTTTCTTT. This chain uses TRBV11-2 with TRBJ1-1; D is undetermined. Deletions cut 4 bases from V and 1 base from J, with 7 bases between. The CDR3 totals 13 residues. Germline V gene data show CDR1 as SGHAT and CDR2 as FQNNGV.

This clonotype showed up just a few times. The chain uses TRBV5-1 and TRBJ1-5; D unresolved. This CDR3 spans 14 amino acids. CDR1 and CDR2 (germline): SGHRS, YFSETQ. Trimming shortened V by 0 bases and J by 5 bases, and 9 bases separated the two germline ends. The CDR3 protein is CASSLEGPDQPQHF. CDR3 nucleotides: TGCGCCAGCAGCTTGGAGGGTCCAGATCAGCCCCAGCATTTT.

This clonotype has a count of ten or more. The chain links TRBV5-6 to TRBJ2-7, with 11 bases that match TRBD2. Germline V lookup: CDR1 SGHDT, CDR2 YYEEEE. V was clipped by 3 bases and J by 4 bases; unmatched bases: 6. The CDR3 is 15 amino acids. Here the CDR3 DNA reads TGTGCCAGCAGCTCCCCGGGACTAGCGGAGTACGAGCAGTACTTC. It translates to CASSSPGLAEYEQYF.

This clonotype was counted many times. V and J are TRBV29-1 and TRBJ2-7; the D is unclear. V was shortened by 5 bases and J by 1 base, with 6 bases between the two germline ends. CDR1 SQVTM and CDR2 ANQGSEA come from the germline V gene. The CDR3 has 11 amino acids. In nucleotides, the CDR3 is TGCAGCGTTAATCTGTCCTACGAGCAGTACTTC. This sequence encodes CSVNLSYEQYF.

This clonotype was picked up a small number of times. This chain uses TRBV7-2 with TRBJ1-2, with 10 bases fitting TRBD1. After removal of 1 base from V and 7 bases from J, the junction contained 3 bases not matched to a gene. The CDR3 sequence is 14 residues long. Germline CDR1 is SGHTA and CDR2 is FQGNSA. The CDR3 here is CASSLGQGASGYTF. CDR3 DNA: TGTGCCAGCAGCTTAGGACAGGGGGCTTCTGGCTACACCTTC. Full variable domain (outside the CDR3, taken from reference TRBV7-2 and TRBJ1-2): GAGVSQSPSNKVTEKGKDVELRCDPISGHTALYWYRQSLGQGLEFLIYFQGNSAPDKSGLPSDRFSAERTGGSVSTLTIQRTQQEDSAVYLCASSLGQGASGYTFGSGTRLTVV.

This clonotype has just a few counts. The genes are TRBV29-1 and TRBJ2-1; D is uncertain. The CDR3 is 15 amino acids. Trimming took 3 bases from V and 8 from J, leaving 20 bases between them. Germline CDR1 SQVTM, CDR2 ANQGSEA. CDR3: CSVEVTLPTVDEQFF. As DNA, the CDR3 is TGCAGCGTTGAGGTTACTCTTCCCACTGTCGATGAGCAGTTCTTC.

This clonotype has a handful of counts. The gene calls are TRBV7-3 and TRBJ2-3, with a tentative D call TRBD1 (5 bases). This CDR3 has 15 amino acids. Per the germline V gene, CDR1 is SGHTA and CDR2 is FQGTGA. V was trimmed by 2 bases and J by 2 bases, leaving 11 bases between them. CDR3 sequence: CASSLWSGATDTQYF. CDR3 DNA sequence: TGTGCCAGCAGCTTATGGAGTGGGGCCACAGATACGCAGTATTTT.

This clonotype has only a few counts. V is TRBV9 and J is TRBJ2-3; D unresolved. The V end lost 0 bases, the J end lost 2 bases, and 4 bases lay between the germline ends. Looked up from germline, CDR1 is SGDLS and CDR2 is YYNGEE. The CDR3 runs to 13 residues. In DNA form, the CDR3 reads TGTGCCAGCAGCGTAGGGCCCACAGATACGCAGTATTTT. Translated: CASSVGPTDTQYF.

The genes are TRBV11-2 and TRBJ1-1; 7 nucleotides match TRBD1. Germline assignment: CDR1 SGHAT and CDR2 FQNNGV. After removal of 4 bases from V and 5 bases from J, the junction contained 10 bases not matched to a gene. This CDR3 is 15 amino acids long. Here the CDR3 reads CASSSTTGVGTEAFF. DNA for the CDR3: TGTGCCAGCAGCTCGACCACAGGGGTGGGAACTGAAGCTTTCTTT. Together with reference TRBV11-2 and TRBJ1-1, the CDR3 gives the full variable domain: EAGVAQSPRYKIIEKRQSVAFWCNPISGHATLYWYQQILGQGPKLLIQFQNNGVVDDSQLPKDRFSAERLKGVDSTLKIQPAKLEDSAVYLCASSSTTGVGTEAFFGQGTRLTVV.